Listed below are T cell receptor beta chains from one sample, sequenced in a study of blood T cell repertoires in COVID-19. Clones were sequenced by immunoSEQ multiplex PCR, and TCRdb holds only the in-frame ones, with some missing. The sample yields fewer than 250,000 clones, 80% seen once. Sequences were obtained from PBMCs or T cells enriched from blood (not recorded which). These receptors were obtained from a woman aged 40 to 50 with acute COVID-19. CDR3s leave out the opening cysteine and the closing phenylalanine or tryptophan. Fields, in order: V gene, CDR3 protein.

V: TRBV2; CDR3: ASLGVEQGQAF
V: TRBV6-5; CDR3: ASRQQGAEAF
V: TRBV2; CDR3: AREDGTLGNTIY
V: TRBV18; CDR3: ASSTGGQAAKNIQY
V: TRBV6-5; CDR3: ASRSQQGSENEQY
V: TRBV2; CDR3: ASSLGPGQGEKLF
V: TRBV3-1/TRBV3-2; CDR3: ASSQGGQGALVNYGYT
V: TRBV28; CDR3: ASSLPQTRGEQY
V: TRBV25-1; CDR3: ASSDHGTAPEKLF
V: TRBV6-5; CDR3: ASSYLFSGANVLT
V: TRBV7-7; CDR3: ASSAGSRTGELF
V: TRBV12-3/TRBV12-4; CDR3: ASRGVSNQPQH
V: TRBV2; CDR3: ASSEASATLNEQF
V: TRBV27; CDR3: ASSLGNSVGGYGYT
V: TRBV7-2; CDR3: ASSFGTLNQPQH
V: TRBV5-1; CDR3: ASRRENIDTQY
V: TRBV27; CDR3: ASSPIRPGLAGERVTGELF
V: TRBV24-1; CDR3: ATSPGDRVYGYT
V: TRBV30; CDR3: AWSEGGANSPLH
V: TRBV5-4; CDR3: ASSSTGSVRQETQY
V: TRBV2; CDR3: ASRVRIIAYEQY
V: TRBV12-3/TRBV12-4; CDR3: ASISTWGGELF
V: TRBV7-2; CDR3: ASSPYRVGETQY
V: TRBV6-5; CDR3: ASTTSGTGSYEQY
V: TRBV27; CDR3: ASSLVGTSVSYEQY
V: TRBV7-2; CDR3: ASGPGRNTEAF
V: TRBV30; CDR3: ALDRVHSPLH
V: TRBV2; CDR3: ASPGGGRVGRNEQY
V: TRBV18; CDR3: ASSPQGTLGPYEQY
V: TRBV27; CDR3: ASQANLLTYEQY
V: TRBV28; CDR3: ASSLYREDSNQPQH
V: TRBV5-8; CDR3: AGQGLRHNEQF
V: TRBV30; CDR3: AWSLVRETQY
V: TRBV28; CDR3: ASSLGSPLH
V: TRBV27; CDR3: ASRLSSGGAFNEQF
V: TRBV7-2; CDR3: ASSPDRGNQPQH
V: TRBV5-1; CDR3: ASSSDRGVDTQY
V: TRBV28; CDR3: ASSLFGGYQPQH
V: TRBV19; CDR3: ASSRSRETQY
V: TRBV5-4; CDR3: ASSFGKDREGEKLF
V: TRBV11-2; CDR3: ASGAGGTTDTQY
V: TRBV2; CDR3: ASSQIAGGLYNEQF
V: TRBV6-5; CDR3: ASSYGGGDVYTEAF
V: TRBV28; CDR3: ASSHDRVDQPQH
V: TRBV5-5; CDR3: ASSFSSGGTEAF
V: TRBV7-3; CDR3: ASSPTGGGTEAF
V: TRBV25-1; CDR3: ASSEQGPSSSPLH
V: TRBV5-6; CDR3: ASSLSGGSYEQY
V: TRBV7-9; CDR3: ASSSTGTGMTEAF
V: TRBV15; CDR3: ATSRGQMIYGYT
V: TRBV19; CDR3: ASSMGGDQPQH
V: TRBV28; CDR3: ASRVRVSQDEQY
V: TRBV3-1/TRBV3-2; CDR3: ASSQDSRPGGSYNEQF
V: TRBV7-2; CDR3: ASSLVSDYGYT
V: TRBV5-1; CDR3: ASSRTTGTGEETQY
V: TRBV4-2; CDR3: ASSPRDRELGYT
V: TRBV9; CDR3: ASNAQGGPYNEQF
V: TRBV5-8; CDR3: ASSLVRGRTDTQY
V: TRBV19; CDR3: ASTGGNTGELF